Following are 29 T cell receptor beta chains from one sample sequenced in a study of T cells after yellow fever vaccination. TCRdb reprocessed the 5' RACE reads with MiXCR, giving one entry per CDR3 protein. The table has some 560,000 distinct CDR3 sequences, 19% seen once. This specimen consisted of PBMCs, obtained 15 days after the yellow fever booster vaccination. These receptors originate from a man younger than 45 who received the YFV17D yellow fever vaccine.

In nucleotides, the CDR3 is TGTGCCAGCAGTTTACCTAGCCCCACAGATACGCAGTATTTT. Residues: CASSLPSPTDTQYF. The V and J genes are TRBV27 and TRBJ2-3; a possible D gene is TRBD2 (5 bases). Germline-derived CDR1 and CDR2 are MNHEY and SMNVEV (reference sequence). This CDR3 is built from 14 residues. Trimming took off 2 bases at V and 2 bases at J, with 8 bases between the two ends.

This clonotype occurred a few times. The chain carries TRBV20-1 and TRBJ2-2; the match to TRBD1 covers 7 bases. The CDR3 length is 15 residues. V shed 0 bases and J 4 bases; nucleotides not matched to a gene: 5. CDR1 DFQATT and CDR2 SNEGSKA come from the germline V gene (reference sequence). CDR3 in DNA: TGCAGTGCTAGAGATGCAAGGGGGCGCACCGGGGAGCTGTTTTTT. Translating gives CSARDARGRTGELFF.

This clonotype turned up a few times. The rearrangement joins TRBV7-2 to TRBJ2-5; D gene uncertain. The CDR3 extends over 12 amino acids. The V end was cut by 5 bases, the J end by 9 bases, with 13 bases between. CDR1 is SGHTA, CDR2 FQGNSA, per germline. CDR3 sequence reads: CASSPQVSAQYF. CDR3 nucleotides: TGTGCCAGCAGCCCGCAGGTGTCGGCCCAGTACTTC.

The V call is TRBV20-1, the J call TRBJ2-5, with 8 bases matching TRBD1. With V trimmed by 6 bases and J by 7 bases, 13 bases remained unmatched. This CDR3 has 14 amino acids. Germline V lookup: CDR1 DFQATT, CDR2 SNEGSKA (reference sequence). DNA of the CDR3: TGCAGTGCCCCTTCGGACAGGGTGACAGGGACCCAGTACTTC. It is translated as CSAPSDRVTGTQYF.

Judged by abundance, this clonotype is medium-sized. The rearrangement joins TRBV28 to TRBJ1-4; 8 bases agree with TRBD1. CDR1 MDHEN and CDR2 SYDVKM come from the germline V gene. V trimming: 4 bases; J trimming: 3 bases; junction bases outside the gene matches: 4. CDR3 length: 15 amino acids. CDR3 sequence (DNA): TGTGCCAGCAGTTCCGGGACAGGCCCTAATGAAAAACTGTTTTTT. Encoded protein: CASSSGTGPNEKLFF.

The chain recombines TRBV15 with TRBJ1-6; D might be TRBD1 (5 bases). The CDR3 is 15 residues long. Germline values: CDR1 LNHNV, CDR2 YYDKDF (reference sequence). V lost 4 bases to trimming and J lost 0 bases, with 7 bases between them. CDR3 sequence reads: CATSNGGSYNSPLHF. CDR3 nucleotide sequence: TGTGCCACCAGCAATGGGGGCTCCTATAATTCACCCCTCCACTTT.

The chain combines TRBV10-3 with TRBJ2-5, with 7 bases that match TRBD1. From germline, CDR1 is ENHRY and CDR2 SYGVKD. The J segment lost 2 bases and the V segment lost 2 bases, leaving 2 bases of the junction unmatched. This CDR3 comprises 14 residues. Here the CDR3 reads CAISERGPQETQYF. In nucleotides, the CDR3 is TGTGCCATCAGTGAGAGGGGGCCTCAAGAGACCCAGTACTTC.

The chain uses TRBV12-5 and TRBJ1-4; D remains ambiguous. Germline loops: CDR1 LGHNT, CDR2 FRNRAP. Trimming cost V 3 bases and J 8 bases, with 13 bases left between them. CDR3 length: 14 amino acids. CDR3 sequence reads: CASGFNNPVEKLFF. The CDR3 DNA reads TGTGCTAGTGGTTTTAACAACCCGGTGGAAAAACTGTTTTTT. Filled out from reference TRBV12-5 and TRBJ1-4, the complete variable domain reads DARVTQTPRHKVTEMGQEVTMRCQPILGHNTVFWYRQTMMQGLELLAYFRNRAPLDDSGMPKDRFSAEMPDATLATLKIQPSEPRDSAVYFCASGFNNPVEKLFFGSGTQLSVL.

This chain links TRBV7-2 with TRBJ2-5; the D gene is possibly TRBD1 (6 bases). V gave up 5 bases and J gave up 1 base, with 20 bases separating them. This CDR3 has 17 amino acids. Per germline, CDR1 SGHTA and CDR2 FQGNSA. The CDR3 loop is CASSRLQGSLAQETQYF. CDR3 nucleotide sequence: TGTGCCAGCAGCCGATTACAGGGTTCGTTGGCCCAAGAGACCCAGTACTTC.

This chain links TRBV4-1 with TRBJ2-1; D might be TRBD1 or TRBD2, each matching 5 bases. The CDR3 covers 17 residues. V lost 2 bases, J lost 2 bases, and 16 bases lay in between. Germline-derived CDR1 and CDR2 are MGHRA and YSYEKL. In DNA form, the CDR3 reads TGCGCCAGCAGCCAAATAGGGACCCCGAAACCCTACAATGAGCAGTTCTTC. This encodes CASSQIGTPKPYNEQFF.

This clonotype was detected a few times. The J gene is TRBJ2-1, the V gene TRBV2, with 9 bases lining up with TRBD1. Per the germline V gene, CDR1 is SNHLY and CDR2 is FYNNEI. The CDR3 sequence is 14 residues long. V trimming: 5 bases; J trimming: 3 bases; junction bases outside the gene matches: 2. CDR3 protein: CASSRDRDYNEQFF. CDR3 bases: TGTGCCAGCAGTCGGGACAGGGACTACAATGAGCAGTTCTTC.

The sample holds a few counts of this clonotype. V usage is TRBV11-2 and J usage is TRBJ2-7; D perhaps matches TRBD1 (6 bases). Germline V gene lookup returns CDR1 SGHAT and CDR2 FQNNGV. The CDR3 runs 15 residues. V lost 6 bases and J 1 base, leaving 16 bases between the germline ends. The CDR3 DNA follows: TGTGCCAGCAGGATGAGACAGGCCCCATCCTACGAGCAGTACTTC. Translation gives CASRMRQAPSYEQYF.

This clonotype was detected ten times or more. The chain links TRBV7-2 to TRBJ2-7, with TRBD1 as a possible D gene (6 bases). Trimming shortened V by 1 base and J by 2 bases, and 15 bases separated the two germline ends. The CDR3 extends over 16 amino acids. From germline, CDR1 is SGHTA and CDR2 FQGNSA. CDR3 sequence reads: CASSLVFDRTTYEQYF. The CDR3 DNA reads TGTGCCAGCAGCTTAGTTTTCGACAGGACCACCTACGAGCAGTACTTC.

This clonotype was detected many times. The chain recombines TRBV7-2 with TRBJ2-7; D tentatively reads TRBD1 or TRBD2 (5 bases each). V gave up 6 bases and J gave up 5 bases, with 14 bases separating them. The CDR3 is 13 residues long. Germline lookup yields CDR1 SGHTA and CDR2 FQGNSA. The CDR3, as DNA: TGTGCCAGCAGTCCTGTACGGGGCCACGAGCAGTACTTC. Translated, it gives CASSPVRGHEQYF.

The V and J genes are TRBV25-1 and TRBJ2-1, with D perhaps being TRBD1 or TRBD2 (7 bases each). The germline CDR1 and CDR2 sequences are MGHDK and SYGVNS. This CDR3 is 16 amino acids long. Trimming took 1 base from V and 4 from J, leaving 14 bases between them. CDR3 sequence: CASSELGQGGYNEQFF. The CDR3, as DNA: TGTGCCAGCAGTGAATTGGGGCAGGGGGGGTACAATGAGCAGTTCTTC.

The chain recombines TRBV3-1 with TRBJ2-5; D is perhaps TRBD2 (6 bases). Trimming took off 4 bases at V and 7 bases at J, with 22 bases between the two ends. The CDR3 sequence is 16 residues long. Germline V lookup: CDR1 LGHDT, CDR2 YNNKEL (reference sequence). Here the CDR3 DNA reads TGTGCCAGCAGCCCAGTTCCGGGGCCGGAGGGAGGGACCCAGTACTTC. The encoded protein is CASSPVPGPEGGTQYF.

This clonotype appeared a few times. V and J are TRBV20-1 and TRBJ2-5; either TRBD1 or TRBD2 may fit D (6 bases each). CDR1 is DFQATT and CDR2 is SNEGSKA in the germline V gene (reference sequence). This CDR3 comprises 14 residues. V lost 6 bases to trimming and J lost 4 bases, with 18 bases between them. CDR3 bases: TGCAGTGCCAGGAGGGGGGCGCGGGTAGAGACCCAGTACTTC. It is translated as CSARRGARVETQYF.

This clonotype has more than one count but fewer than ten. The V and J genes are TRBV10-1 and TRBJ2-7, with 7 bases matching TRBD1. Germline CDR1 and CDR2: WNHNN and SYGVQD (reference sequence). V was pared by 6 bases and J by 3 bases, with 5 bases of the junction left unmatched. The CDR3 loop spans 13 amino acids. The CDR3 sequence is CASSDGQDYEQYF. CDR3 nucleotide sequence: TGCGCCAGCAGCGATGGACAGGACTACGAGCAGTACTTC.

The V and J genes are TRBV20-1 and TRBJ2-2, with D tentatively TRBD2 (5 bases). CDR3 length: 16 amino acids. Germline CDR1 is DFQATT and CDR2 is SNEGSKA (reference sequence). V gave up 2 bases and J gave up 5 bases, with 18 bases separating them. CDR3 sequence reads: CSARPLLALLTGELFF. The CDR3 nucleotides read TGCAGTGCTAGACCCCTCCTAGCTCTTTTAACCGGGGAGCTGTTTTTT.

This clonotype occurred a few times. The chain carries TRBV20-1 and TRBJ2-1, with 9 bases that match TRBD2. The CDR3 length is 14 residues. The V and J ends lost 1 base and 9 bases, in that order; junction bases with no gene match: 7. CDR1 DFQATT and CDR2 SNEGSKA come from the germline V gene (reference sequence). This CDR3 reads CSARVGSGSSEQFF. The CDR3 DNA reads TGCAGTGCTAGAGTTGGTAGCGGGAGTTCTGAGCAGTTCTTC.

This sequence joins TRBV7-6 and TRBJ2-7, with D perhaps matching TRBD1 (5 bases). CDR3 length: 16 amino acids. Trimming removed 2 bases at V and 3 bases at J, with 17 bases between. In germline, CDR1 is SGHVS, CDR2 FNYEAQ. The CDR3 DNA is TGTGCCAGCAGCTTAACCCCCGCAGGGTCAGGCTACGAGCAGTACTTC. Translating gives CASSLTPAGSGYEQYF.

The CDR3 loop reads CASSTGTAAPFYYNEQFF. In DNA, the CDR3 is TGCGCCAGCAGCACCGGGACGGCTGCTCCCTTTTACTACAATGAGCAGTTCTTC. The chain recombines TRBV5-1 with TRBJ2-1; D possibly uses TRBD1 or TRBD2 (5 bases each). The CDR3 sequence is 18 residues long. The V gene lost 4 bases and the J gene lost 3 bases, with 23 bases spanning the gap. Looked up from germline, CDR1 is SGHRS and CDR2 is YFSETQ.

The V gene is TRBV10-3, the J gene TRBJ2-1; no definite D call. The CDR3 is 9 residues long. Germline V CDR1 and CDR2: ENHRY, SYGVKD. Trimming removed 8 bases at V and 8 bases at J, with 4 bases between. CDR3 residues: CAIFDEQFF. The DNA of the CDR3 is TGTGCCATCTTCGATGAGCAGTTCTTC.

The V gene is TRBV12-3 or TRBV12-4, the J gene TRBJ2-1; the D call may be TRBD1 or TRBD2 (6 bases each). The CDR3 spans 12 residues. The CDR3: CATGGSRHEQFF. CDR3 coding DNA: TGTGCAACCGGGGGCAGTCGGCATGAGCAGTTCTTC.

The chain employs TRBV10-3 and TRBJ2-7; D ambiguous. Trimming took off 4 bases at V and 1 base at J, with 8 bases between the two ends. CDR3 length: 13 residues. The germline CDR1 and CDR2 sequences are ENHRY and SYGVKD. CDR3 nucleotide sequence: TGTGCCATCAGTGCCGGCTCTTCCTACGAGCAGTACTTC. Its translation: CAISAGSSYEQYF.

Points on this clonotype: The junction does not match germline at one end; this may be a read error. The chain has TRBV28 and TRBJ2-7; 8 positions agree with TRBD2. Germline loops: CDR1 MDHEN, CDR2 SYDVKM. CDR3 length: 14 residues. The chain's CDR3 is CASSPSSGSPELYF. CDR3 DNA sequence: TGTGCCAGCAGTCCGTCGAGCGGGAGCCCCGAGCTGTACTTC.

This clonotype has a handful of counts. The V call is TRBV7-8, the J call TRBJ2-3, with TRBD2 identical over 12 bases. CDR3 size: 15 residues. Unmatched junction bases numbered 4, after V lost 5 bases and J lost 4 bases. Germline V CDR1 and CDR2: SGHVS, FQNEAQ. CDR3: CASSDGTSGPDTQYF. CDR3 bases: TGTGCCAGCAGCGACGGGACTAGCGGGCCAGATACGCAGTATTTT.

The table lists this clonotype with many counts. The rearrangement joins TRBV28 to TRBJ1-2, with D tentatively TRBD1 (6 bases). The CDR3 sequence is 14 residues long. Germline lookup yields CDR1 MDHEN and CDR2 SYDVKM. The V and J ends lost 8 bases and 6 bases respectively, with 19 bases between them. In DNA, the CDR3 is TGTGCCAGCCGCCGGGGGGGGGCCGGTGATGGCTACACCTTC. Translating it yields CASRRGGAGDGYTF.

This clonotype was observed a few times. The rearrangement joins TRBV5-1 to TRBJ1-5, with a tentative D call TRBD1 (5 bases). V was pared by 5 bases and J by 3 bases, with 15 bases between. CDR1 is SGHRS and CDR2 is YFSETQ in the germline V gene. The CDR3 is 15 residues long. The CDR3 spells CASRLNPGFNQPQHF. CDR3 sequence (DNA): TGCGCCAGCAGACTTAATCCAGGGTTCAATCAGCCCCAGCATTTT. Variable domain in full (rest from reference TRBV5-1 and TRBJ1-5): KAGVTQTPRYLIKTRGQQVTLSCSPISGHRSVSWYQQTPGQGLQFLFEYFSETQRNKGNFPGRFSGRQFSNSRSEMNVSTLELGDSALYLCASRLNPGFNQPQHFGDGTRLSIL.